This TCR beta chain was identified in a study of blood T cell repertoires in COVID-19 (dated by TCRdb to 2018 to 2021). Looking at the study overall: Samples from collaborators originated in the United States, Italy and Spain and spanned both the acute and convalescent phases of COVID-19. A de-identified subject ID, COVID-19 status, age in years and sex were almost always included in the sample metadata. HLA class I and class II types, where available, came from metadata supplied by the sample provider rather than from assay-based typing. The material from the prospective study consisted of cDNA or gDNA derived from T cells, B-cell-depleted T cells, or PBMCs. The repertoires were released in a freely available public database meant as a resource for research on the immune response to SARS-CoV-2. The samples were drawn from the first 160 participants of the ongoing ImmuneRACE study and from 1,254 subjects provided by 6 global collaborators. The dataset comprised deeply sampled blood TCRbeta repertoires from subjects exposed to, actively infected with, or recovered from COVID-19.

The immunoSEQ Assay, a bias-controlled multiplex PCR, was used to amplify TCRbeta CDR3 regions from genomic DNA. Per the original workflow: The number of nucleated cells in each sample was estimated from the amplification of reference gene primers within the assay. Sequence reads were collapsed and filtered to measure the absolute abundance of every unique TCRbeta CDR3 rearrangement. Productive Simpson clonality was computed per sample as the square root of Simpson's diversity index over productive rearrangements. In its TCRdb copy, this immuneACCESS table keeps in-frame sequences only and misses some clones. Where compared with another copy, unresolved V genes explain less than half of these, and the others have no known cause. Clonal size and the V and J genes are those of that table, whereas D and trimming came from the DNA. This sample lists approximately 200,000 clones; 75% to 90% were detected once. Clones ranked in the top ten supply under 2.5% of the sample.

Trimming takes 6 bases off V and 3 bases off J; junction bases not matched to a gene: 9. CDR1 and CDR2 are drawn from the germline V gene: MNHEY, SVGAGI. The CDR3 holds 15 amino acids from the cysteine to the phenylalanine. The retained sequence is limited to the CDR3, 45 bases, with the frame set at the first base. Enrolling through a virtual design, the prospective study's participants ranged in age from roughly 18 to 89 years and lived across 20 to 25 United States geographic areas. Cohort assignment in the prospective study relied on participant-reported clinical history from a screening survey and a study questionnaire. Mobile phlebotomists in the prospective study collected whole blood, serum and a nasopharyngeal or oropharyngeal swab from every participant. Over an approximately 2-month period, participants in the prospective study had the option of providing additional blood draws and questionnaires. Prospective study blood samples were shipped either frozen or at room temperature before DNA extraction.

This clone has just one count. Its antigen specificity is not known. Base qualities are missing; no much larger clone stands one base away. Summary of the overall study and its limitations: Clinical and demographic metadata were provided uncurated, with the amount varying by source and participant.

This receptor chain uses TRBV6-5 and TRBJ2-7; 9 central nucleotides agree with TRBD2. Source material: PBMCs or T cells enriched from blood (not recorded which). The clonotype comes from a woman aged 40 to 55 with acute COVID-19. The CDR3 in this case is CASRTGTSSYYEQYF. The bases read TGTGCCAGCAGAACCGGGACTAGCAGTTACTACGAGCAGTACTTC.